The rows below give T cell receptor beta chains drawn from one sample of a study of shared clonotypes between healthy human individuals. TCRdb keeps only in-frame clones here, not all; method: immunoSEQ multiplex PCR. Of 1.5 million to 2.5 million clones detected, about 94% appear once; the ten largest clones hold approximately 1.2%. Material: naive CD8+ T cells sorted from blood. Receptors originate from a man younger than 35 in good health. Each CDR3 is given with its conserved first and last residue. Each record gives: CDR3 protein, CDR3 DNA, clone size, J gene, V gene, D gene. D genes are given only for firm matches. The size entry is marked missing in some rows and otherwise reads once, few, many or a size class.

cdr3_aa: CASSPSAPQPQHF
cdr3_nt: TGTGCCAGCAGCCCCTCGGCCCCCCAGCCCCAGCATTTT
clone_size: once
j_call: TRBJ1-5
v_call: TRBV6-5
d_call: .

cdr3_aa: CASSLADGGFSPLHF
cdr3_nt: TGTGCCAGCAGCTTGGCCGACGGCGGGTTTTCACCCCTCCACTTT
clone_size: .
j_call: TRBJ1-6
v_call: TRBV5-6
d_call: .

cdr3_aa: CASSDSDSWDEQFF
cdr3_nt: TGCGCCAGCAGTGACTCGGACAGTTGGGATGAGCAGTTCTTC
clone_size: .
j_call: TRBJ2-1
v_call: TRBV10-1
d_call: .

cdr3_aa: CSVGDGGPLHF
cdr3_nt: TGCAGCGTTGGGGACGGAGGACCCCTCCACTTT
clone_size: .
j_call: TRBJ1-6
v_call: TRBV29-1
d_call: .

cdr3_aa: CASSEWTRGETQYF
cdr3_nt: TGTGCCAGCAGTGAGTGGACTAGGGGAGAGACCCAGTACTTC
clone_size: .
j_call: TRBJ2-5
v_call: TRBV2
d_call: TRBD2

cdr3_aa: CASSVYGSNTGELFF
cdr3_nt: TGTGCCAGCAGCGTATACGGGTCGAACACCGGGGAGCTGTTTTTT
clone_size: .
j_call: TRBJ2-2
v_call: TRBV9
d_call: .

cdr3_aa: CASSFLGPYEQYF
cdr3_nt: TGTGCCAGCAGCTTCCTAGGTCCTTACGAGCAGTACTTC
clone_size: .
j_call: TRBJ2-7
v_call: TRBV7-2
d_call: .

cdr3_aa: CASSVASGTSVYEQYF
cdr3_nt: TGTGCCAGCAGCGTAGCTTCCGGGACTAGCGTATACGAGCAGTACTTC
clone_size: .
j_call: TRBJ2-7
v_call: TRBV9
d_call: TRBD2

cdr3_aa: CASRVGGNEQFF
cdr3_nt: TGTGCCAGCAGAGTCGGGGGCAATGAGCAGTTCTTC
clone_size: .
j_call: TRBJ2-1
v_call: TRBV28
d_call: .

cdr3_aa: CASSLYGLASHNEQFF
cdr3_nt: TGTGCCAGCAGTTTATACGGACTAGCGAGCCACAATGAGCAGTTCTTC
clone_size: once
j_call: TRBJ2-1
v_call: TRBV28
d_call: TRBD2

cdr3_aa: CASSVEDWGPRRTDTQYF
cdr3_nt: TGTGCCAGCAGCGTAGAGGATTGGGGGCCTCGGCGGACAGATACGCAGTATTTT
clone_size: .
j_call: TRBJ2-3
v_call: TRBV9
d_call: .

cdr3_aa: CASSYSGSGGETQYF
cdr3_nt: TGTGCCAGCAGTTACTCTGGATCAGGGGGAGAGACCCAGTACTTC
clone_size: .
j_call: TRBJ2-5
v_call: TRBV6-5
d_call: TRBD1

cdr3_aa: CAISDPDSYGYTF
cdr3_nt: TGTGCCATCAGTGACCCGGACAGCTATGGCTACACCTTC
clone_size: .
j_call: TRBJ1-2
v_call: TRBV10-3
d_call: .

cdr3_aa: CASSVQGPQQFF
cdr3_nt: TGTGCCAGCAGCGTTCAGGGGCCCCAGCAGTTCTTC
clone_size: .
j_call: TRBJ2-1
v_call: TRBV7-9
d_call: .